The present entry profiles one T cell receptor beta chain with its context. No antigen is known for it. This sample is part of a study of OX40 agonist ivuxolimab in advanced cancers. General observations from the study: More expanded clones were seen, on average, in CD8+ T cells than in CD4+. Clonal expansion in partial responders at 0.1-3.0 mg/kg ranked among the lowest. Within 6 weeks, CD4+ and CD8+ blood T cells expanded clonally at 0.1 to 3.0 mg/kg.

Profiled with immunoSEQ multiplex PCR; TCRdb holds only in-frame clones, not every one. The profile covers roughly 100,000 clones, with roughly 87% appearing a single time and approximately 0.3% taken by the ten largest. Germline V lookup: CDR1 MNHNY, CDR2 SVGAGI (reference sequence). V gave up 4 bases and J gave up 7 bases; unmatched junction bases: 6. The CDR3 runs 15 residues. The sequences come from CD4+ or CD8+ T cells sorted from blood, collected in a trial of the OX40 agonist ivuxolimab. The rearrangement uses TRBV6-6 and TRBJ2-1; 11 bases match TRBD2. The receptor was isolated from an adult with an advanced solid tumor such as melanoma, head and neck, liver or kidney cancer. CDR3 DNA: TGTGCCAGCAGTTTTAGCGGGGGGGCTACGAATGAGCAGTTCTTC. Translation: CASSFSGGATNEQFF.